The present T cell receptor beta chain was sequenced within a study of T cell responses to AZD1222 COVID-19 vaccine. Study-wide points: It was only after the peak T cell response that any repertoires were sampled. Baseline testing showed seropositivity in only a handful of AZD1222 recipients.

Concerning this clone: What it recognizes is unknown. The same CDR3 is also encoded by other DNA sequences in this sample.

TCRdb keeps only in-frame clones here, not all; method: immunoSEQ multiplex PCR. This table holds 200,000 to 300,000 clones, 90% to 95% found once. The CDR3 covers 11 residues. Germline V CDR1 and CDR2: MDHEN, SYDVKM. V was shortened by 4 bases and J by 2 bases, with 3 bases between the two germline ends. The TCR comes from an adult in good health. The sequenced sample was peripheral blood, obtained on day 0 of AZD1222 vaccination. V is TRBV28 and J is TRBJ2-7; no clear D. This chain's CDR3 is CASSSTYEQYF. In DNA form, the CDR3 reads TGTGCCAGCAGTTCAACCTACGAGCAGTACTTC.